These T cell receptor beta chains were read from a single sample in a study of T cells in Graves' hyperthyroidism and ophthalmopathy. TCRdb ran MiXCR on the multiplex PCR reads and lists one entry per CDR3 protein. The table shows approximately 600,000 distinct CDR3 sequences, with 12% to 15% occurring only once. Sequencing was performed on blood. These receptors all stem from a woman younger than 30 with Graves' ophthalmopathy. The CDR3 runs from the conserved cysteine through the conserved F or W. A D gene is named only where the DNA matches it firmly. Part of the rows lack a size; the others show once, few, many or a class for expanded clones.

size | J | V | D | DNA | CDR3
. | TRBJ2-7 | TRBV6-1 | TRBD1 | TGTGCCAGCGGGATCTCGGACAGGGGGCGCGAGCAGTACTTC | CASGISDRGREQYF
. | TRBJ2-2 | TRBV6-1 | TRBD1 | TGTGCCAGCAATCACAGGGGGCAATCTGGGGAGCTGTTTTTT | CASNHRGQSGELFF
many | TRBJ1-1 | TRBV20-1 | . | TGCAGTGCTAGTTCAACAGAAATGAACACTGAAGCTTTCTTT | CSASSTEMNTEAFF
. | TRBJ1-4 | TRBV6-1 | TRBD1 | TGTGCCAGCAGCCAGGGACAGAAGCTGAACACCCAAACTGCAACTAATGAAAAACTGTTTTTT | CASSQGQKLNTQTATNEKLFF
many | TRBJ2-2 | TRBV5-1 | TRBD2 | TGCGCCAGCAGCCGGACTAGCGGGAGTGGGGACACCGGGGAGCTGTTTTTT | CASSRTSGSGDTGELFF
many | TRBJ2-5 | TRBV20-1 | TRBD2 | TGCAGTGCTACTATAGCGGGAGGAGAGACCCAGTACTTC | CSATIAGGETQYF
many | TRBJ1-5 | TRBV29-1 | . | TGCAGCGTTGGCGCAGCTAATCAGCCCCAGCATTTT | CSVGAANQPQHF
many | TRBJ2-7 | TRBV30 | . | TGTGCCTGGAGTGCCGGGACTCCGACCTACGAGCAGTACTTC | CAWSAGTPTYEQYF
many | TRBJ2-3 | TRBV6-1 | . | TGTGCCAGCAGTTCCCAGCCCGGGACAGATACGCAGTATTTT | CASSSQPGTDTQYF
. | TRBJ2-1 | TRBV27 | TRBD2 | TGTGCCAGCAGTTTGGGGGGAGGGCCTTTAGAGCAGTTCTTC | CASSLGGGPLEQFF
. | TRBJ2-1 | TRBV7-9 | . | TGTGCCAGCAGTGTACCTTCACAGGGTTACTGGGAGCAGTTCTTC | CASSVPSQGYWEQFF
many | TRBJ2-1 | TRBV2 | . | TGTGCCAGCATGAGAGATGAGCAGTTCTTC | CASMRDEQFF
. | TRBJ1-1 | TRBV6-2/TRBV6-3 | TRBD1 | TGTGCCAGCGCACCGGACAGGGAATACACTGAAGCTTTCTTT | CASAPDREYTEAFF
many | TRBJ2-3 | TRBV7-9 | . | TGTGCCAGCTGTTTAGGAGGAGTAGGCACAGATACGCAGTATTTT | CASCLGGVGTDTQYF
many | TRBJ1-1 | TRBV9 | . | TGTGCCAGCAGCCAAACCGGACAGCCGAACACTGAAGCTTTCTTT | CASSQTGQPNTEAFF
many | TRBJ2-1 | TRBV28 | . | TGTGCCAGCCTCGGGGGACTGCTAAGCTACAATGAGCAGTTCTTC | CASLGGLLSYNEQFF
many | TRBJ2-7 | TRBV5-1 | TRBD1 | TGCGCCAGCAGCAGGGCAGGGGGAACCTACGAGCAGTACTTC | CASSRAGGTYEQYF
. | TRBJ2-7 | TRBV5-6 | . | TGTGCCAGCAGCCCGGTCCTGAAATACGGTGACTCCTACGAGCAGTACTTC | CASSPVLKYGDSYEQYF
few | TRBJ2-1 | TRBV18 | . | TGTGCCAGCTCACCACCGGGCAGGCATGAGCAGTTCTTC | CASSPPGRHEQFF
many | TRBJ2-5 | TRBV11-2 | TRBD1 | TGTGCCAGCAGCTTAGGGACCCGAGGGGGCCTGGAGACCCAGTACTTC | CASSLGTRGGLETQYF
few | TRBJ2-2 | TRBV11-3 | . | TGTGCCAGCAGCTTAGACAGGGCGTCCACCGGGGAGCTGTTTTTT | CASSLDRASTGELFF
many | TRBJ1-1 | TRBV3-1 | TRBD1 | TGTGCCAGCAGCCAAGTGGGACAGGGGAACACTGAAGCTTTCTTT | CASSQVGQGNTEAFF
few | TRBJ2-2 | TRBV9 | . | TGTGCCAGCAGCGTAATGGGGGGCGCGGGGACCGGGGAGCTGTTTTTT | CASSVMGGAGTGELFF